This T cell receptor beta chain derives from a study of CD8 T cells in Susac syndrome. Germline V gives CDR1 MDHEN, CDR2 SYDVKM. J gave up 2 bases and V 6 bases, and 3 bases lay outside the gene matches. The CDR3 totals 13 residues. Reverse transcription of roughly 0.5 to 1 ug RNA was carried out with random hexamers. TCRdb processed the immunoSEQ multiplex PCR reads anew with MiXCR; each CDR3 protein has one entry. The table has fewer than 200,000 distinct CDR3 sequences, approximately 94% seen once. This clonotype has a single count. From blood CD8+ and CD4+ T cells, the TCR beta chain was sequenced. Negative magnetic isolation gave CD8+ and CD4+ cells; FACS enriched CD8+ TEMRA.

The source of this sequence is a human donor in good health. The specimen sequenced was CD4+ T cells from PBMCs. The chain carries TRBV28 and TRBJ2-7, with TRBD1 matching 8 bases. In DNA, the CDR3 is TGTGCCAGCAGCGTGGACAGGGCCTACGAGCAGTACTTC. Its protein is CASSVDRAYEQYF.